The 14 T cell receptor beta chains below were found in one sample sequenced in a study of regulatory dendritic cells for organ transplantation. Sorted T cells were CFSE-labeled and cultured four to five days with allogeneic regulatory or mature dendritic cells at 1:10. The repertoire was sequenced with immunoSEQ multiplex PCR; TCRdb's copy has only in-frame clones and lacks some. The table shows about 20,000 clones, with approximately 85% occurring only once. No antigens are known for them. The sample was naive CD4+ T cells from blood cultured with regulatory dendritic cells. Specified subset: CD45RA+ naive T cells. The receptors here all came from a human donor in good health.

Sample share makes this clone medium-sized. Here the CDR3 DNA reads TGTGCCTGGAGCACAAGGAGGGATCAGCCCCAGCATTTT. This gives the protein CAWSTRRDQPQHF. The J gene is TRBJ1-5, the V gene TRBV30; no clear D. The CDR3 spans 13 residues. Trimming removed 3 bases from V and 5 bases from J, with 11 bases in between. Germline CDR1 is GTSNPN and CDR2 is SVGIG (reference sequence).

The chain carries TRBV5-1 and TRBJ2-7; 7 nucleotides align to TRBD1. V lost 0 bases to trimming and J lost 2 bases; unmatched junction nucleotides: 11. The V gene's germline CDR1 is SGHRS and CDR2 YFSETQ. The length of the CDR3 is 17 residues. CDR3 bases: TGCGCCAGCAGCTTGGAACAAATGACAGGGCTCCCCTACGAGCAGTACTTC. Its protein is CASSLEQMTGLPYEQYF.

This clone was observed a handful of times. The rearrangement joins TRBV30 to TRBJ2-1; no definite D call. CDR3 size: 15 residues. Trimming removed 3 bases at V and 2 bases at J, with 14 bases between. The germline CDR1 and CDR2 sequences are GTSNPN and SVGIG (reference sequence). The CDR3 loop reads CAWSMSLGPYNEQFF. The CDR3, as DNA: TGTGCCTGGAGCATGTCTCTAGGACCCTACAATGAGCAGTTCTTC.

This clone was seen a single time. V is TRBV5-4 and J is TRBJ2-3; the D is unclear. V dropped 4 bases and J dropped 1 base, with 7 bases sitting between them. CDR3 length: 13 residues. Per the germline V gene, CDR1 is SGHNT and CDR2 is YYREEE (reference sequence). The CDR3 coding sequence is TGTGCCAGCAGCAGGGCCCGCACAGATACGCAGTATTTT. Translated: CASSRARTDTQYF. Supplemented by reference TRBV5-4 and TRBJ2-3, the full variable domain reads ETGVTQSPTHLIKTRGQQVTLRCSSQSGHNTVSWYQQALGQGPQFIFQYYREEENGRGNFPPRFSGLQFPNYSSELNVNALELDDSALYLCASSRARTDTQYFGPGTRLTVL.

This clone was seen only a few times. The chain recombines TRBV18 with TRBJ2-1, with 9 bases fitting TRBD1. The junction had 3 bases not matched to a gene; V was cut back by 3 bases and J by 3 bases. The CDR3 runs 15 residues. CDR1 KGHSH and CDR2 LQKENI come from the germline V gene. The CDR3 nucleotides are TGTGCCAGCTCACCTACGGGACAGGGCTACAATGAGCAGTTCTTC. This sequence encodes CASSPTGQGYNEQFF. The complete variable domain, with remaining parts taken from reference TRBV18 and TRBJ2-1, reads NAGVMQNPRHLVRRRGQEARLRCSPMKGHSHVYWYRQLPEEGLKFMVYLQKENIIDESGMPKERFSAEFPKEGPSILRIQQVVRGDSAAYFCASSPTGQGYNEQFFGPGTRLTVL.

This clone was recorded only once. V and J are TRBV1 and TRBJ2-1; the tabulated D call, TRBD2, remains unverified against the DNA. TRBV1 is tagged as a pseudogene. This CDR3 spans 16 amino acids. CDR3 in amino acids: CTSSQDSQREYTEQFF. In DNA, the CDR3 is TGCACCAGCAGCCAAGATTCCCAGCGGGAGTACACTGAGCAGTTCTTC.

The chain is built from TRBV13 and TRBJ2-6, with 8 bases that match TRBD1. V was clipped by 5 bases and J by 0 bases; unmatched bases: 18. Germline V gene lookup returns CDR1 PRHDT and CDR2 FYEKMQ (reference sequence). This CDR3 contains 21 residues. CDR3: CASSPRTGFYPASSGANVLTF. As DNA, the CDR3 is TGTGCCAGCAGCCCTCGGACAGGGTTTTATCCCGCATCCTCTGGGGCCAACGTCCTGACTTTC.

The sample holds a few counts of this clone. This chain connects TRBV11-3 to TRBJ2-7; no firm D call. The V gene's germline CDR1 is SGHNT and CDR2 YENEEA. The CDR3 is 13 residues long. Trimming left V 0 bases short and J 3 bases short, with 6 bases between. For the CDR3, the DNA is TGTGCCAGCAGCTTAGACGGCTACTACGAGCAGTACTTC. Its protein product is CASSLDGYYEQYF.

V and J are TRBV25-1 and TRBJ2-1, with TRBD1 as a possible D gene (7 bases). V gave up 1 base and J gave up 2 bases, with 12 bases separating them. Germline CDR1 and CDR2: MGHDK and SYGVNS. This CDR3 comprises 16 residues. CDR3 nucleotide sequence: TGTGCCAGCAGTGAATTTCAGGGGGGCACCTACAATGAGCAGTTCTTC. Translated: CASSEFQGGTYNEQFF.

This rearrangement joins TRBV4-3 to TRBJ1-3, with D uncertain. Germline CDR1 LGHNA, CDR2 YSLEER. V lost 0 bases and J 8 bases, leaving 14 bases between the germline ends. The CDR3 length is 15 residues. CDR3 region: CASSQELPGRHTIYF. Here the CDR3 DNA reads TGCGCCAGCAGCCAAGAGTTACCAGGTCGACACACCATATATTTT.

This clone was seen once. V usage is TRBV2 and J usage is TRBJ1-1, with D maybe TRBD1 (6 bases). V was shortened by 6 bases and J by 5 bases, with 16 bases between the two germline ends. Germline CDR1 and CDR2: SNHLY and FYNNEI. The CDR3 length is 14 residues. CDR3 region: CASRLITGYTEAFF. In DNA, the CDR3 is TGTGCCAGCAGGTTAATTACAGGGTATACTGAAGCTTTCTTT.

This chain links TRBV9 with TRBJ2-3, with TRBD1 matching 9 bases. CDR1 SGDLS and CDR2 YYNGEE come from the germline V gene. V lost 4 bases to trimming and J lost 0 bases; unmatched junction nucleotides: 6. There are 16 residues in the CDR3. The CDR3 DNA follows: TGTGCCAGCAGCCCTCGGGACAGGGCTAGCACAGATACGCAGTATTTT. It yields the protein CASSPRDRASTDTQYF.

This clone was detected only a few times. The chain has TRBV7-2 and TRBJ1-6; D gene ambiguous. Trimming cost V 1 base and J 10 bases, with 8 bases left between them. CDR1 and CDR2 (germline): SGHTA, FQGNSA. The CDR3 is 13 amino acids. The CDR3, as DNA: TGTGCCAGCAGCTTAGAACCCGGATCACCCCTCCACTTT. Translated, it gives CASSLEPGSPLHF.

The chain uses TRBV28 and TRBJ1-5; D gene ambiguous. The germline CDR1 and CDR2 sequences are MDHEN and SYDVKM. The V and J ends lost 2 bases and 6 bases respectively, with 5 bases between them. The CDR3 extends over 12 amino acids. The CDR3 region has the DNA TGTGCCAGCAGTTTAAGGAGTCAGCCCCAGCATTTT. Amino acid sequence: CASSLRSQPQHF.